Presented here are 18 T cell receptor beta chains from one specimen sequenced in a study of blood T cell repertoires in COVID-19. Only in-frame clones appear in the TCRdb table, and some are missing; sequencing was by immunoSEQ multiplex PCR. The sample includes about 240,000 clones, 82% seen only once; the top ten take 9.5% to 15%. The source material was peripheral blood. The receptors here all came from a woman aged 60-70 years with active or convalescent COVID-19.

The chain is built from TRBV6-2 or TRBV6-3 and TRBJ2-5; TRBD2 matches at 8 bases. CDR1 is MNHEY and CDR2 is SVGEGT in the germline V gene. V shed 2 bases, J shed 5 bases, and the junction held 10 bases outside the gene matches. CDR3 length: 16 residues. Here the CDR3 reads CASSYGDSGVVETQYF. In nucleotides, the CDR3 is TGTGCCAGCAGTTACGGGGATAGCGGGGTAGTTGAGACCCAGTACTTC.

This chain uses TRBV5-1 with TRBJ1-6; TRBD1 aligns across 9 bases. After removal of 4 bases from V and 8 bases from J, the junction contained 7 bases not matched to a gene. The germline CDR1 and CDR2 sequences are SGHRS and YFSETQ. The CDR3 runs 15 residues. CDR3 DNA: TGCGCCAGCAGCCCGACAGGGGGGGTAGATTCACCCCTCCACTTT. Amino acid sequence: CASSPTGGVDSPLHF.

This chain uses TRBV7-3 with TRBJ2-1; 14 nucleotides match TRBD2. Germline V gene lookup returns CDR1 SGHTA and CDR2 FQGTGA. This CDR3 comprises 14 residues. With 5 bases clipped from V and 14 bases from J, the junction kept 8 bases outside the gene matches. CDR3 DNA sequence: TGTGCCAGCAGCCCGCGGACTAGCGGGGGGACGAAGTTCTTC. Protein product: CASSPRTSGGTKFF.

This chain joins TRBV1 and TRBJ2-1; TRBD2, the D gene given by the table, was not confirmed from the DNA. TRBV1 is a documented pseudogene. The CDR3 loop spans 17 amino acids. This CDR3 is CTSSQESGAGRHNEQFF. CDR3 sequence (DNA): TGCACCAGCAGCCAAGAAAGCGGAGCGGGGCGACACAATGAGCAGTTCTTC.

The V and J genes are TRBV11-2 and TRBJ2-5, with 9 bases identical to TRBD2. The V gene's germline CDR1 is SGHAT and CDR2 FQNNGV. CDR3 length: 15 residues. V lost 5 bases to trimming and J lost 5 bases; unmatched junction nucleotides: 9. CDR3 sequence reads: CASSARAGGRETQYF. Written as DNA, the CDR3 is TGTGCCAGCAGCGCCCGAGCGGGGGGAAGGGAGACCCAGTACTTC. The entire variable domain, with the rest obtained from reference TRBV11-2 and TRBJ2-5, is as follows: EAGVAQSPRYKIIEKRQSVAFWCNPISGHATLYWYQQILGQGPKLLIQFQNNGVVDDSQLPKDRFSAERLKGVDSTLKIQPAKLEDSAVYLCASSARAGGRETQYFGPGTRLLVL.

The CDR3 DNA is TGCGCCAGCAGCCATCTCATCAGGGCTCCCAGTAACACAGATACGCAGTATTTT. Residues: CASSHLIRAPSNTDTQYF. The rearrangement uses TRBV4-1 and TRBJ2-3, with D maybe TRBD1 (5 bases). Germline V lookup: CDR1 MGHRA, CDR2 YSYEKL. The V end was cut by 3 bases, the J end by 2 bases, with 21 bases between. The CDR3 consists of 18 residues.

This chain links TRBV24-1 with TRBJ1-5; 7 bases are a match to TRBD1. This CDR3 is 18 amino acids long. CDR1 KGHDR and CDR2 SFDVKD come from the germline V gene. The trim removed 5 bases at V and 2 bases at J, leaving 14 bases unmatched. As DNA, the CDR3 is TGTGCCACCAGTGGGCGACAGGGCGCCATTACCTGCAATCAGCCCCAGCATTTT. Its protein product is CATSGRQGAITCNQPQHF.

This sequence joins TRBV30 and TRBJ1-3, with D hard to call. Per germline, CDR1 GTSNPN and CDR2 SVGIG (reference sequence). V gave up 2 bases and J gave up 0 bases, with 14 bases separating them. This CDR3 comprises 16 residues. CDR3 protein: CAWSLGGEVSGNTIYF. In DNA, the CDR3 is TGTGCCTGGAGTTTGGGAGGAGAAGTCTCTGGAAACACCATATATTTT.

The J gene is TRBJ1-2, the V gene TRBV6-2 or TRBV6-3; 7 positions match TRBD1. The CDR3 runs to 13 residues. V lost 6 bases and J lost 0; bases outside the gene matches: 1. Germline V gene sequence: CDR1 MNHEY, CDR2 SVGEGT. The CDR3 DNA is TGTGCCAGCAGCGACAGGGCTAACTATGGCTACACCTTC. Translated, it gives CASSDRANYGYTF.

This clone was observed many times. V and J are TRBV6-6 and TRBJ1-4; 9 bases align to TRBD1. Germline V gene sequence: CDR1 MNHNY, CDR2 SVGAGI (reference sequence). CDR3 length equals 14 residues. The V segment lost 4 bases and the J segment 5 bases; nucleotides outside the gene matches: 2. CDR3 in amino acids: CASSLTGGNEKLFF. The CDR3 DNA reads TGTGCCAGCAGTTTGACAGGGGGGAATGAAAAACTGTTTTTT.

The chain employs TRBV19 and TRBJ2-7; 10 bases are a match to TRBD1. CDR1 and CDR2 from the germline V gene are LNHDA and SQIVND (reference sequence). J was trimmed by 2 bases and V by 5 bases; bases with no gene match: 6. This CDR3 has 15 residues. CDR3 residues: CASSPQTGGAYEQYF. The DNA of the CDR3 is TGTGCCAGTAGTCCACAGACAGGGGGCGCCTACGAGCAGTACTTC.

The rearrangement links TRBV7-2 to TRBJ2-1; 10 bases match TRBD2. The CDR3 runs 15 residues. Germline loops: CDR1 SGHTA, CDR2 FQGNSA. V lost 5 bases and J lost 2; bases outside the gene matches: 3. The CDR3 sequence is CASSRTSGPYNEQFF. As DNA, the CDR3 is TGTGCCAGCAGCCGGACTAGCGGCCCCTACAATGAGCAGTTCTTC.

In this sample, this clone turned up a few times. The rearrangement joins TRBV6-2 or TRBV6-3 to TRBJ1-5; the match to TRBD1 covers 11 bases. The CDR3 sequence is 15 residues long. J lost 6 bases, V lost 4 bases, and 5 bases had no gene match. Per germline, CDR1 MNHEY and CDR2 SVGEGT. The CDR3 DNA follows: TGTGCCAGCAGTTGGACAGGGGGCGCAGGTCAGCCCCAGCATTTT. Its translation: CASSWTGGAGQPQHF.

The chain links TRBV4-3 to TRBJ1-2, with D perhaps TRBD1 (5 bases). The CDR3 is 16 amino acids. Trimming cost V 2 bases and J 4 bases, with 17 bases left between them. CDR1 and CDR2 (germline): LGHNA, YSLEER. The CDR3 DNA is TGCGCCAGCAGCCAAAGGACCCCGGGGGGGATCTATGGCTACACCTTC. Translating gives CASSQRTPGGIYGYTF.

The chain couples TRBV30 to TRBJ2-3, with 9 positions matching TRBD1. Trimming removed 2 bases from V and 6 bases from J; junction bases left unmatched: 3. CDR1 and CDR2 (germline): GTSNPN, SVGIG (reference sequence). The CDR3 runs 13 residues. CDR3 sequence reads: CAWSPGTGDTQYF. The CDR3 DNA reads TGTGCCTGGAGTCCCGGGACAGGGGATACGCAGTATTTT.

V and J are TRBV19 and TRBJ2-1; TRBD1 matches 8 bases. CDR3 size: 15 residues. Per germline, CDR1 LNHDA and CDR2 SQIVND (reference sequence). The ends lost 4 bases at V and 6 bases at J; junction bases unmatched: 8. The CDR3 here is CASSNGQGALNEQFF. CDR3 bases: TGTGCCAGTAGTAATGGGCAGGGGGCTCTCAATGAGCAGTTCTTC.

This clone showed up just a few times. V gene TRBV7-2 combines with J gene TRBJ2-5; D is unresolved. Germline lookup yields CDR1 SGHTA and CDR2 FQGNSA. CDR3 length equals 13 residues. The V gene lost 2 bases and the J gene lost 4 bases, with 8 bases spanning the gap. The CDR3 DNA follows: TGTGCCAGCAGCTTAACTCGCGGAGAGACCCAGTACTTC. Translation: CASSLTRGETQYF.

This chain links TRBV28 with TRBJ1-1; D may be TRBD1 (6 bases). The CDR3 is 14 residues long. V shed 7 bases and J shed 3 bases, with 15 bases lying between them. Germline-derived CDR1 and CDR2 are MDHEN and SYDVKM. The CDR3 nucleotides read TGTGCCAGCACCCTGGGGGGGCGCCACACTGAAGCTTTCTTT. This translates into CASTLGGRHTEAFF.